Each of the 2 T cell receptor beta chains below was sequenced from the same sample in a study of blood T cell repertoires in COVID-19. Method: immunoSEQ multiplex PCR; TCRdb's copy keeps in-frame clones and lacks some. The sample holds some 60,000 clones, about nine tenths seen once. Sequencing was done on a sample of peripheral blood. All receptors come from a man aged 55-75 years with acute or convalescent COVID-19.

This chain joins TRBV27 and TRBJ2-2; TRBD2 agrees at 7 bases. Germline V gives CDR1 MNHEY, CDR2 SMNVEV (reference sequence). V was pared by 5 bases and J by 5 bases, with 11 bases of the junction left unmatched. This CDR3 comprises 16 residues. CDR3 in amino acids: CASSSLGLGRTGELFF. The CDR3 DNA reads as TGTGCCAGCAGTAGTCTCGGACTAGGCCGGACCGGGGAGCTGTTTTTT.

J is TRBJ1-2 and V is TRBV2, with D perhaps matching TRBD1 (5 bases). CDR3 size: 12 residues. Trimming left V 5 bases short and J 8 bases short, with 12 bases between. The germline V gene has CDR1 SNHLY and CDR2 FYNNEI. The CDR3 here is CASSFHQGGYTF. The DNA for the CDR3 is TGTGCCAGCAGTTTCCACCAGGGAGGCTACACCTTC. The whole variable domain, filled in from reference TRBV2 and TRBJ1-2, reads EPEVTQTPSHQVTQMGQEVILRCVPISNHLYFYWYRQILGQKVEFLVSFYNNEISEKSEIFDDQFSVERPDGSNFTLKIRSTKLEDSAMYFCASSFHQGGYTFGSGTRLTVV.